Each of the 14 T cell receptor beta chains below was sequenced from the same sample in a study of post-analysis software for immune sequencing data. Study findings and constraints: In patients, roughly 5 TRBV segments were more frequent than in controls, with TRBV5-6, TRBV5-1 and TRBV20-1 among them.

No antigen has been assigned to these receptors. Unique molecular identifiers were built into the TCR beta cDNA libraries. TCRdb redid the calling of the PCR reads with MiXCR, one entry per CDR3 protein. The sample shows approximately 630,000 distinct CDR3 sequences, approximately 59% of them seen only once. The sequencing input was blood. Receptors were obtained from a girl aged 2 to 10 with multiple sclerosis.

The chain is built from TRBV6-5 and TRBJ2-1, with D perhaps TRBD1 (6 bases). Germline CDR1 and CDR2: MNHEY and SVGAGI. The V end was cut by 4 bases, the J end by 7 bases, with 20 bases between. This CDR3 is 16 amino acids long. The CDR3 is CASSSHRRTAGNEQFF. CDR3 sequence (DNA): TGTGCCAGCAGTTCCCACCGGCGGACAGCCGGGAATGAGCAGTTCTTC.

This chain links TRBV20-1 with TRBJ2-4, with TRBD1 as a possible D gene (6 bases). Trimming left V 7 bases short and J 1 base short, with 14 bases between. The CDR3 consists of 14 residues. The germline CDR1 and CDR2 sequences are DFQATT and SNEGSKA (reference sequence). The CDR3 reads CSVPLDRAKNIQYF. The CDR3 region has the DNA TGCAGTGTTCCCCTCGACAGGGCCAAAAACATTCAGTACTTC.

This chain's CDR3 is CSGGQGQDYGYTF. CDR3 coding DNA: TGCAGCGGTGGACAGGGACAGGACTATGGCTACACCTTC. This chain uses TRBV29-1 with TRBJ1-2; 8 positions agree with TRBD1. The CDR3 loop spans 13 amino acids. Germline V lookup: CDR1 SQVTM, CDR2 ANQGSEA. V lost 7 bases to trimming and J lost 3 bases; unmatched junction nucleotides: 7. Full variable domain (missing parts from reference TRBV29-1 and TRBJ1-2): SAVISQKPSRDICQRGTSLTIQCQVDSQVTMMFWYRQQPGQSLTLIATANQGSEATYESGFVIDKFPISRPNLTFSTLTVSNMSPEDSSIYLCSGGQGQDYGYTFGSGTRLTVV.

As to this clonotype: One junction end disagrees with the germline gene, perhaps due to a read error. The chain recombines TRBV9 with TRBJ2-1; D tentatively reads TRBD1 or TRBD2 (6 bases each). This CDR3 has 20 residues. Germline CDR1 and CDR2: SGDLS and YYNGEE. DNA for the CDR3: TGTGCCAGCAGCGGTACCGGGCGGGGACACTACCCGGGCTCCCACAATGAGCAGTTCTTC. It yields the protein CASSGTGRGHYPGSHNEQFF.

In its sample, this clonotype was seen a few times. The gene calls are TRBV12-5 and TRBJ1-2, with D possibly TRBD1 on 6 matching bases. CDR3 length: 13 amino acids. Germline CDR1 and CDR2: LGHNT and FRNRAP. Trimming stripped 1 base from V and 3 bases from J, with 6 bases between. The CDR3 DNA reads as TGTGCTAGTGGTTTGGGACAGGACTATGGCTACACCTTC. Amino acids: CASGLGQDYGYTF. Based on the CDR3 plus reference TRBV12-5 and TRBJ1-2, the full variable domain is DARVTQTPRHKVTEMGQEVTMRCQPILGHNTVFWYRQTMMQGLELLAYFRNRAPLDDSGMPKDRFSAEMPDATLATLKIQPSEPRDSAVYFCASGLGQDYGYTFGSGTRLTVV.

V gene TRBV5-1 combines with J gene TRBJ2-1; 15 bases align to TRBD2. In germline, CDR1 is SGHRS, CDR2 YFSETQ. Trimming at V came to 3 bases and at J to 3 bases, leaving 4 bases not matched to a gene. This CDR3 region has 17 residues. CDR3 amino acids: CASSSGGLAGGYNEQFF. Written as DNA, the CDR3 is TGCGCCAGCAGCTCCGGGGGACTAGCGGGAGGCTACAATGAGCAGTTCTTC.

The chain combines TRBV29-1 with TRBJ2-7, with 7 positions matching TRBD1. This CDR3 has 14 amino acids. J lost 5 bases, V lost 2 bases, and 9 bases had no gene match. Germline V gene data show CDR1 as SQVTM and CDR2 as ANQGSEA. CDR3 nucleotide sequence: TGCAGCGTTGAAATGGAGACAGGGTCGCACGAGCAGTACTTC. Protein sequence: CSVEMETGSHEQYF.

The count of this clonotype is one. The rearrangement uses TRBV3-1 and TRBJ2-1; a possible D gene is TRBD1 (8 bases). The CDR3 runs to 14 residues. The germline V gene has CDR1 LGHDT and CDR2 YNNKEL (reference sequence). Trimming pared 1 base from V and 9 bases from J, leaving 13 bases between. CDR3 nucleotides: TGTGCCAGCAGCCAAGGGACAGGGAGGGGTGAGCAGTTCTTC. This translates into CASSQGTGRGEQFF.

This chain links TRBV20-1 with TRBJ2-3; no clear D gene. The germline gives CDR1 DFQATT, CDR2 SNEGSKA (reference sequence). The CDR3 length is 14 residues. Deletions cut 5 bases from V and 4 bases from J, with 16 bases between. The CDR3 DNA follows: TGCAGTGCTCTCGTCCGAAAGACCGCAGATACGCAGTATTTT. Translated: CSALVRKTADTQYF.

The J gene is TRBJ1-2, the V gene TRBV5-1, with a tentative D call TRBD1 (6 bases). CDR1 SGHRS and CDR2 YFSETQ come from the germline V gene. V dropped 6 bases and J dropped 1 base, with 19 bases sitting between them. The CDR3 is made up of 16 amino acids. The CDR3 nucleotides read TGCGCCAGCACCAAGTCCCCCGACAGGCATAACTATGGCTACACCTTC. This gives the protein CASTKSPDRHNYGYTF.

This clonotype was counted a single time. Sequence at one end of the junction differs from germline and may be a read error. Written as DNA, the CDR3 is TGCGTCAGCAGCTTGGGCTTCGCTAGCGGGAGTAATGAGCAGTTCTTC. Its translation is CVSSLGFASGSNEQFF. The rearrangement joins TRBV5-1 to TRBJ2-1, with TRBD2 matching over 10 bases. Per the germline V gene, CDR1 is SGHRS and CDR2 is YFSETQ. The CDR3 runs 16 residues.

The chain combines TRBV7-2 with TRBJ1-4, with D perhaps TRBD1 (6 bases). Germline CDR1 is SGHTA and CDR2 is FQGNSA. Trimming shortened V by 5 bases and J by 6 bases, and 13 bases separated the two germline ends. The CDR3 has 14 residues. This CDR3 reads CASSQQGSDEKLFF. In DNA, the CDR3 is TGTGCCAGCAGCCAACAGGGATCGGATGAAAAACTGTTTTTT.

The chain employs TRBV13 and TRBJ1-2; TRBD1 aligns across 7 bases. V lost 5 bases to trimming and J lost 6 bases; unmatched junction nucleotides: 3. CDR1 PRHDT and CDR2 FYEKMQ come from the germline V gene (reference sequence). This CDR3 has 12 amino acids. The CDR3 coding sequence is TGTGCCAGCAGCCTCGGACAGGATGGCTACACCTTC. Translating it yields CASSLGQDGYTF.

Remarks on this clonotype: A much bigger clone sits one base away, suggesting this may be a read error. The rearrangement joins TRBV5-5 to TRBJ2-3; a possible D gene is TRBD1 (6 bases). Trimming took 0 bases from V and 5 from J, leaving 10 bases between them. From germline, CDR1 is SGHKS and CDR2 YYEKEE (reference sequence). The CDR3 runs to 14 residues. CDR3 protein: CASSLDGGRDTQYF. CDR3 DNA: TGTGCCAGCAGCTTGGATGGGGGCAGAGATACGCAGTATTTT.